This is a list of T cell receptor beta chains from one sample in a study of cytotoxic CD8 clonotypes in ibrutinib-treated CLL. Clones were read by immunoSEQ multiplex PCR, and TCRdb kept only the in-frame ones, dropping some. The table includes a few hundred thousand clones, under 70% detected once. The sequenced sample was PBMCs, obtained after 36 months of ibrutinib treatment. Receptors were obtained from a human donor with chronic lymphocytic leukemia. Both conserved end residues are part of each CDR3.

TRBV9,CASSVGAGTVYYEQYF
TRBV11-3,CASSSIWSNEQFF
TRBV19,CASSPGRPTEAFF
TRBV6-5,CASSSMGYGYTF
TRBV13,CASSLRTGGNEKLFF
TRBV4-1,CASSQGNPGLFTDTQYF
TRBV27,CASSLGRNQPQHF
TRBV29-1,CSVAARNTEAFF
TRBV5-1,CASSLGPGPLKGYGYTF
TRBV9,CASSFHGGGITSDTQYF
TRBV5-1,CASSSRLAGAFEQYF
TRBV7-6,CASSVDSNQPQHF
TRBV7-8,CASSSLRGLRTEAFF
TRBV7-2,CASSLGRPGLASDTQYF
TRBV19,CASSMRSPYNEQFF
TRBV5-6,CASSRPTGGGGSPLHF
TRBV18,CASSPGRLAVDTQYF
TRBV27,CASSVYARARYEQYF